This TCR beta chain comes out of a study of shared clonotypes between healthy human individuals. Deep-level assay runs were performed. Each subset's genomic DNA was shared equally among a number of immunoSEQ plates. The protocol was immunoSEQ multiplex PCR, while the TCRdb copy is restricted to in-frame clones and leaves out a portion. The sample contains 2 million to 2.5 million clones, approximately 93% of which appear only once. V was clipped by 8 bases and J by 7 bases, with 15 bases between them. Germline V lookup: CDR1 MNHEY, CDR2 SMNVEV (reference sequence). The CDR3 length is 13 residues. This sequence originates from a man aged 18 to 29 in good health. Some clones in this sample may be carry-over from other donors' samples. Sequenced input: naive CD4+ T cells from PBMCs. Indicated subset: CD45RA+ positively selected. The V call is TRBV27, the J call TRBJ2-1; D is tentatively TRBD1 or TRBD2 (5 bases each). Written as DNA, the CDR3 is TGTGCCAGCTCTCGCAGAGGGGAGAATGAGCAGTTCTTC. Encoded protein: CASSRRGENEQFF.